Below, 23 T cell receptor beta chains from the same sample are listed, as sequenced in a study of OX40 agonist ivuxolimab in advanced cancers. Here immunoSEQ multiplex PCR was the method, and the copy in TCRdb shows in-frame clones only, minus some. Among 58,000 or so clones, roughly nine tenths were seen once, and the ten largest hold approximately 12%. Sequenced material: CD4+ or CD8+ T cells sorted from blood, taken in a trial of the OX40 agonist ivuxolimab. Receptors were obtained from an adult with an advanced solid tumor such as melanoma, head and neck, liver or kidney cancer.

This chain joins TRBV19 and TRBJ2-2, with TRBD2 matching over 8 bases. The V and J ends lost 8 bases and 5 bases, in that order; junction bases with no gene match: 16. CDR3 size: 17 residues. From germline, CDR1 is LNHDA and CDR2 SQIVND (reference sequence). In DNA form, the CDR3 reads TGTGCCAGTGTTGACCAGGTAGCGGGAAGGGGGACCGGGGAGCTGTTTTTT. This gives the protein CASVDQVAGRGTGELFF.

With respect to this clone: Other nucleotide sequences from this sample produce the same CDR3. In DNA form, the CDR3 reads TGTGCCAGCAGCCCTCAGACAGGTCGTTATGGCTACACCTTC. It codes for CASSPQTGRYGYTF. This chain links TRBV5-6 with TRBJ1-2, with D tentatively TRBD1 (6 bases). V lost 4 bases and J 5 bases, leaving 15 bases between the germline ends. The CDR3 covers 14 residues. Germline values: CDR1 SGHDT, CDR2 YYEEEE.

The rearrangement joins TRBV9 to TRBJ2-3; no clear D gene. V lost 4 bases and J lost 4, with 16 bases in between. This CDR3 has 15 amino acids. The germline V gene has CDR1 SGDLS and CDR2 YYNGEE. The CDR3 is CASSLAGAEADTQYF. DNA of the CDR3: TGTGCCAGCAGCCTTGCCGGAGCAGAGGCAGATACGCAGTATTTT.

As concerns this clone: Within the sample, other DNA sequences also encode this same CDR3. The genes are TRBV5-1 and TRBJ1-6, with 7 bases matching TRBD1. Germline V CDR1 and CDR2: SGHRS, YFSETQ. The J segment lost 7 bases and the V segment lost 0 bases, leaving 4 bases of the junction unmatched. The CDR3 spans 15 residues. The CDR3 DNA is TGCGCCAGCAGCTTGGGCCAGGGGGGAAATTCACCCCTCCACTTT. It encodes CASSLGQGGNSPLHF.

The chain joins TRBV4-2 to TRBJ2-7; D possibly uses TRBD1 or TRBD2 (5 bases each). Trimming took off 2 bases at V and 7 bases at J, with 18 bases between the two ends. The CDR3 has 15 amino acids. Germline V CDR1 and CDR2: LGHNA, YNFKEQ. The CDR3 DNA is TGTGCCAGCAGCCAACCCGACGAGGGGCGTGGGGAGCAGTACTTC. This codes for CASSQPDEGRGEQYF.

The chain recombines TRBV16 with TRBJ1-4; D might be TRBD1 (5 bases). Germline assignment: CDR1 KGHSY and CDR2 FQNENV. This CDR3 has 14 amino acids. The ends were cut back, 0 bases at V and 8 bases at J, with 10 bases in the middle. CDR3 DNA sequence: TGTGCCAGCAGCCAATCAAGGGGAACGGAAAAACTGTTTTTT. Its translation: CASSQSRGTEKLFF.

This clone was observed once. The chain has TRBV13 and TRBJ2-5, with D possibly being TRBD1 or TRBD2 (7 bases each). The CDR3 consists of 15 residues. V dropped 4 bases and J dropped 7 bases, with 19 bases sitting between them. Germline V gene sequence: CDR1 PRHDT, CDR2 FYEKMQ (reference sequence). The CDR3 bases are TGTGCCAGCAGCTCGGGGGGACAGCACACAGGGACCCAGTACTTC. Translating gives CASSSGGQHTGTQYF.

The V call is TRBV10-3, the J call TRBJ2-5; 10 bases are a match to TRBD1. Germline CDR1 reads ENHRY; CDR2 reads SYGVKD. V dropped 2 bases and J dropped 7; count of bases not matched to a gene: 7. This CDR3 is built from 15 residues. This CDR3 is CAISEPWDRGGTQYF. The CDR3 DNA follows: TGTGCCATCAGTGAGCCCTGGGACAGGGGAGGGACCCAGTACTTC.

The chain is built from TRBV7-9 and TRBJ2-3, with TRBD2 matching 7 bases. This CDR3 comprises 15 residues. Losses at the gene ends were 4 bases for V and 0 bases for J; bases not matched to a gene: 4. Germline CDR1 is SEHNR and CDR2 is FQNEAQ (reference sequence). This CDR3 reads CASSSSGASTDTQYF. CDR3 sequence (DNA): TGTGCCAGCAGCTCTAGCGGAGCTAGCACAGATACGCAGTATTTT.

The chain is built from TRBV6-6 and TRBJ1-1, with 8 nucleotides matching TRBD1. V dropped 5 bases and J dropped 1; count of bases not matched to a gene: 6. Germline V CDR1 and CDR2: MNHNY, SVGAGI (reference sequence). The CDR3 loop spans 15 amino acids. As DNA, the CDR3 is TGTGCCAGCAGTCCCCGGACAGGGTCGAACACTGAAGCTTTCTTT. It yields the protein CASSPRTGSNTEAFF.

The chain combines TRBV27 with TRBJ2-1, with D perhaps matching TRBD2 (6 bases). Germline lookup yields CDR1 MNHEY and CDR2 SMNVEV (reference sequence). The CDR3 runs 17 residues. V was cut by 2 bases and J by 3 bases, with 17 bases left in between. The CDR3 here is CASSLHPGLRNYNEQFF. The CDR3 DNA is TGTGCCAGCAGTTTACATCCGGGACTTCGTAACTACAATGAGCAGTTCTTC.

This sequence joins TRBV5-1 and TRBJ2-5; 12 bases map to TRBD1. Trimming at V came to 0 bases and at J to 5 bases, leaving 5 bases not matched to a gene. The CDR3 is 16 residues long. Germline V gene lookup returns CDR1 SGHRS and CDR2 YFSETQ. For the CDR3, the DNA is TGCGCCAGCAGCTTGGATTGGGACAGGGGGCAGGAGACCCAGTACTTC. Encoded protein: CASSLDWDRGQETQYF.

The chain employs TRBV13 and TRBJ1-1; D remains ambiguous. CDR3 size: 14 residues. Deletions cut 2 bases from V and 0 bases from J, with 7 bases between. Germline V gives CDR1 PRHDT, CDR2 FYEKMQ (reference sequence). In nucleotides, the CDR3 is TGTGCCAGCAGCTTAATAGGGTTGAACACTGAAGCTTTCTTT. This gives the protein CASSLIGLNTEAFF.

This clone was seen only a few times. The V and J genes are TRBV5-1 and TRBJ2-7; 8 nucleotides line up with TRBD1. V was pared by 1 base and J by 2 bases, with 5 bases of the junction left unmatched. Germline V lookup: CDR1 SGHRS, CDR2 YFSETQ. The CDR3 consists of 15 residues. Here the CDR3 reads CASSLSGGTTYEQYF. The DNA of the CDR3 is TGCGCCAGCAGCTTGTCAGGGGGCACTACCTACGAGCAGTACTTC. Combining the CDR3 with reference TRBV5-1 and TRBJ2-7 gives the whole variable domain KAGVTQTPRYLIKTRGQQVTLSCSPISGHRSVSWYQQTPGQGLQFLFEYFSETQRNKGNFPGRFSGRQFSNSRSEMNVSTLELGDSALYLCASSLSGGTTYEQYFGPGTRLTVT.

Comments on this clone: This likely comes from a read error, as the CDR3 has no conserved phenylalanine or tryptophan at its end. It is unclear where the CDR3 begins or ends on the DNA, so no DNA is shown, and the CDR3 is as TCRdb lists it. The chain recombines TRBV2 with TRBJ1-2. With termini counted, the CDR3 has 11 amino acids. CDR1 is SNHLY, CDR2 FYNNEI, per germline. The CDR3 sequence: CASSEWGYLDV.

The CDR3 sequence: CASSLVLGQSKLFF. In DNA form, the CDR3 reads TGTGCCAGCAGCTTGGTGCTTGGACAGTCAAAACTGTTTTTT. V is TRBV7-9 and J is TRBJ1-4, with D possibly being TRBD1 (6 bases). The CDR3 has 14 amino acids. Germline V gives CDR1 SEHNR, CDR2 FQNEAQ (reference sequence). Trimming pared 3 bases from V and 10 bases from J, leaving 15 bases between.

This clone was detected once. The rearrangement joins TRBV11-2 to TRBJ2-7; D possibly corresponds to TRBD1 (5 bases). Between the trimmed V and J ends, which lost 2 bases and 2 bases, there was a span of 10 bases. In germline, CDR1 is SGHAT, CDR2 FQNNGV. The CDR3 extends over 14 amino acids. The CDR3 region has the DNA TGTGCCAGCAGCTTAAAAAGGGGCCCCTACGAGCAGTACTTC. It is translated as CASSLKRGPYEQYF.

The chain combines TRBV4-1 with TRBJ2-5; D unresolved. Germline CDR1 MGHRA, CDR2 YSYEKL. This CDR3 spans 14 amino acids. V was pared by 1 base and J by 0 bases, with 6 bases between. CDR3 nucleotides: TGCGCCAGCAGCCAAGGACACGACCAAGAGACCCAGTACTTC. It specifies CASSQGHDQETQYF.

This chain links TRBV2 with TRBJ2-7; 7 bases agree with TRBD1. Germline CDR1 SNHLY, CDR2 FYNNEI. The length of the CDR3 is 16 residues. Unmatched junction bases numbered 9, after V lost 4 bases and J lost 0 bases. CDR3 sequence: CASSVSTGPSSYEQYF. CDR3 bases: TGTGCCAGCAGTGTTTCGACAGGGCCCAGCTCCTACGAGCAGTACTTC. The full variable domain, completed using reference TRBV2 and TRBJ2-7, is EPEVTQTPSHQVTQMGQEVILRCVPISNHLYFYWYRQILGQKVEFLVSFYNNEISEKSEIFDDQFSVERPDGSNFTLKIRSTKLEDSAMYFCASSVSTGPSSYEQYFGPGTRLTVT.

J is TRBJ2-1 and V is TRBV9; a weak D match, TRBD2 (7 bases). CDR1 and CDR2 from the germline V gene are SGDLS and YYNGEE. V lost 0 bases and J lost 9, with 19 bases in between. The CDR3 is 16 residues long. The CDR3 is CASSVGGTTPGVEQFF. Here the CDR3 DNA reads TGTGCCAGCAGCGTAGGTGGGACTACCCCAGGGGTTGAGCAGTTCTTC. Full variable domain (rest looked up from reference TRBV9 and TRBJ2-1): DSGVTQTPKHLITATGQRVTLRCSPRSGDLSVYWYQQSLDQGLQFLIQYYNGEERAKGNILERFSAQQFPDLHSELNLSSLELGDSALYFCASSVGGTTPGVEQFFGPGTRLTVL.

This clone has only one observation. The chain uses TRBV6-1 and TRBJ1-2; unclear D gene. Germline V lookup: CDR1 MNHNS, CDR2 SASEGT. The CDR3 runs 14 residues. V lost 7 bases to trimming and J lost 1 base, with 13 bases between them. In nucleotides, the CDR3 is TGTGCCAGCACCCCGATAGCCCTTAACTATGGCTACACCTTC. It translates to CASTPIALNYGYTF.

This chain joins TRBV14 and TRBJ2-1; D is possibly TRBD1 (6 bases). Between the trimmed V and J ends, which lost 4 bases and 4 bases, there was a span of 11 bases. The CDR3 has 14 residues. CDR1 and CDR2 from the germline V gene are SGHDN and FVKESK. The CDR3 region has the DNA TGTGCCAGCAGCCTTCACGGGACATACAATGAGCAGTTCTTC. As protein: CASSLHGTYNEQFF.

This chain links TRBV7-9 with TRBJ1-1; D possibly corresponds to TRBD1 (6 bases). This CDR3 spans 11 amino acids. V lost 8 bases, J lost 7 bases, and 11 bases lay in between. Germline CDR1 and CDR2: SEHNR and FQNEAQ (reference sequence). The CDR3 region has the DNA TGTGCCAGCGGGACACAGGGTGAAGCTTTCTTT. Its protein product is CASGTQGEAFF. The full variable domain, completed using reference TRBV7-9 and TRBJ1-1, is DTGVSQNPRHKITKRGQNVTFRCDPISEHNRLYWYRQTLGQGPEFLTYFQNEAQLEKSRLLSDRFSAERPKGSFSTLEIQRTEQGDSAMYLCASGTQGEAFFGQGTRLTVV.